This paragraph reports one TCR beta chain. This CDR3 contains 16 residues. J lost 8 bases, V lost 4 bases, and 14 bases had no gene match. Germline V gives CDR1 LNHDA, CDR2 SQIVND (reference sequence). This sample is drawn from a study of blood T cell repertoires in COVID-19. The data were produced by immunoSEQ multiplex PCR, yet TCRdb's version contains in-frame clones alone and is incomplete. The table records approximately 150,000 clones, roughly 80% of them present only once. The chain links TRBV19 to TRBJ1-2; 9 nucleotides match TRBD1. The TCR was taken from a woman of 80 years or more with acute or convalescent COVID-19. Input material: peripheral blood. CDR3 sequence (DNA): TGTGCCAGTAGTACAGGGACAGGGAGTACGAGGGCAGGCTACACCTTC. Protein: CASSTGTGSTRAGYTF.